This T cell receptor (beta chain) was captured by sequencing in a study of CD8+ T cells in alopecia areata. Study summary: People stayed on tofacitinib for 6 to 18 months, then stopped the drug for 6 months.

Whole-study findings and limits: As there was one nonresponder, how baseline CD8+ expansion relates to response remains uncertain. Tofacitinib significantly decreased scalp clonality and expanded CD8+ clones among top 100. It was lesional scalp, especially alopecia totalis/universalis, that showed higher clonality than normal scalp.

Treatment described: oral pan-JAK inhibitor, 5-10 mg twice daily. This CDR3 contains 15 residues. Germline V CDR1 and CDR2: LNHNV, YYDKDF (reference sequence). The V gene lost 0 bases and the J gene lost 5 bases, with 14 bases spanning the gap. Of note for this clone: As yet, its antigen is unknown.

Once RNA had been extracted, it was reverse transcribed into cDNA to act as the sequencing template. Assay used: immunoSEQ multiplex PCR; TCRdb lists only in-frame clones, some missing. The table shows 200,000 or so clones, with around two fifths occurring only once. This sequence was found in a human donor with alopecia areata. The starting material was CD4+ T cells sorted from blood, obtained between weeks 30 and 35, from a patient treated with tofacitinib. This sequence joins TRBV15 and TRBJ2-7; D is unclear. The CDR3 DNA sequence: TGTGCCACCAGCAGAGATAAAAGAATGCGGCACGAGCAGTACTTC. Protein sequence: CATSRDKRMRHEQYF.